This T cell receptor (beta chain) was recorded in a study of blood T cell repertoires in COVID-19. Study at large: From T cells, B-cell-depleted T cells, or PBMCs came the material, which was cDNA or gDNA.

Two negative PCRs, clearance, or symptom resolution were required of recovered Cohort 3 donors. Germline CDR1 and CDR2: SGDLS and YYNGEE. This CDR3 is 17 amino acids long. Trimming took off 0 bases at V and 1 base at J, with 13 bases between the two ends. Source study methods: Amplifying reference gene primers gave estimates of nucleated cell counts. Generated by immunoSEQ multiplex PCR, the TCRdb table keeps only in-frame clones and is missing some. V, J and clone size reflect that table, while D and trimming were determined from the DNA. The table has some 210,000 clones, roughly 77% seen once. The TCR sequence derives from a man between 40 and 49 years old who had recovered from COVID-19. Sequences were obtained from PBMCs or T cells enriched from blood (not recorded which). V and J are TRBV9 and TRBJ1-4, with D unclear. The CDR3 DNA follows: TGTGCCAGCAGCGTAGCGGCAGGAATGGGAACTAATGAAAAACTGTTTTTT. Its protein is CASSVAAGMGTNEKLFF.